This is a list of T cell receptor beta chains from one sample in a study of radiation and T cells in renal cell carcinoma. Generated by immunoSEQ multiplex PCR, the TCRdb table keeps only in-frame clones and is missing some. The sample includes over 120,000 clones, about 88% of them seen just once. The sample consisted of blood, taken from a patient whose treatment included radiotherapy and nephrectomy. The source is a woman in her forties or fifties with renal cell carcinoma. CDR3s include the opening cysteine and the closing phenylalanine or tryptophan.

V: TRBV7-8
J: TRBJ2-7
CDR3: CASSSPGQVSYEQYF

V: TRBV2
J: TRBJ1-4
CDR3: CASRGTGGTTNEKLFF

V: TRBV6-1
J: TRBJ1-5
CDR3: CASSAAGSQPQHF

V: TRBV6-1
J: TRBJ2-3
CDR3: CASSAPNTQYF

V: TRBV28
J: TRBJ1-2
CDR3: CASSLQQGSLSYGYTF

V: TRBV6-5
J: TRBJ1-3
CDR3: CASSYGAHGNTIYF

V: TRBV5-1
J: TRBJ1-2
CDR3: CASSLAGPLRGYTF

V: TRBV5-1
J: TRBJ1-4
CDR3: CASSQTGGKEKLFF

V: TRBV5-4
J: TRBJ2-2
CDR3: CASSRTGTPNTGELFF

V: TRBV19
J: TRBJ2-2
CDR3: CASSIRGEMANTGELFF

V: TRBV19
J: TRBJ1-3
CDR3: CASGQGTGNTIYF

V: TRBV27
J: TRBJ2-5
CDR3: CATCRTSGGEQYF

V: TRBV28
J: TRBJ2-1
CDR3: CASRGSTSGFF

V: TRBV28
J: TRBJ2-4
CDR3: CASSLWAPENIQYF

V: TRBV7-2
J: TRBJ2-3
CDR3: CASSLDWQGSDTQYF